This T cell receptor beta chain was recorded in a study of read filtering for tumor transcriptome and immune sequencing. Study as a whole: DNase treatment preceded whole-transcriptome library preparation.

This clonotype came up many times. This library used approximately 390 ng RNA and molecular barcoded adaptors spanning alpha/delta and beta/gamma chains. TCRdb itself ran the reads through MiXCR, one entry per CDR3 protein. The table lists some 130,000 distinct CDR3 sequences, 10% to 15% of them singletons. CDR1 and CDR2 (germline): MNHNS, SASEGT. This CDR3 spans 14 amino acids. Unmatched junction bases numbered 8, after V lost 5 bases and J lost 7 bases. The sequenced sample was a population of CD138-negative cells sorted from bone marrow. The sequence derives from a donor aged 40 or over with multiple myeloma. This chain connects TRBV6-1 to TRBJ1-1, with 9 nucleotides matching TRBD1. Here the CDR3 reads CASSQIQGAGEAFF. CDR3 DNA: TGTGCCAGCAGTCAGATACAGGGGGCTGGTGAAGCTTTCTTT.